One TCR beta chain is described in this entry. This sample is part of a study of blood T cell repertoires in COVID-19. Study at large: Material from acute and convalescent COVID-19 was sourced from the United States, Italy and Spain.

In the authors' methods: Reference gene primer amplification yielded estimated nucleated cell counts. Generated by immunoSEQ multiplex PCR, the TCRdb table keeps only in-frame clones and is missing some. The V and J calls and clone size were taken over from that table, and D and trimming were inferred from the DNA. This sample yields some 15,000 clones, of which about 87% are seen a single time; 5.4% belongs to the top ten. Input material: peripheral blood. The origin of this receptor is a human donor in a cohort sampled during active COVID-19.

Here the CDR3 reads CASSSNTGSYNEQFF. Written as DNA, the CDR3 is TGTGCCAGCAGCTCTAATACAGGGAGCTACAATGAGCAGTTCTTC. The chain is built from TRBV7-8 and TRBJ2-1; TRBD1 might be the D (6 bases). The CDR3 covers 15 residues. Germline V lookup: CDR1 SGHVS, CDR2 FQNEAQ. The germline V and J ends were trimmed by 4 bases and 3 bases, with 13 bases remaining between them.